This T cell receptor (beta chain) was found in a study of patients and donors after allogeneic stem cell transplantation. The germline V gene has CDR1 SGHTA and CDR2 FQGNSA. The CDR3 length is 14 residues. Trimming took off 5 bases at V and 3 bases at J, with 12 bases between the two ends. TCRdb independently ran MiXCR on the RT-PCR reads; one entry per CDR3 protein. In the table there are roughly 940,000 distinct CDR3 sequences, roughly 18% of which are singletons. Sequences were obtained from blood, either unsorted or a sorted T cell fraction (not recorded which). The rearrangement uses TRBV7-2 and TRBJ2-3; D uncertain. This clonotype originated in a human donor who was either an allogeneic HSCT recipient or a stem cell or donor lymphocyte infusion donor (not recorded which). It is not recorded whose cells these are; they may come from a transplant donor. The CDR3 nucleotides read TGTGCCAGCAGCCGAACAAGACTTACAGATACGCAGTATTTT. Translating it yields CASSRTRLTDTQYF.